Shown below are 15 T cell receptor beta chains from a single sample sequenced in a study of Ad26.COV2.S vaccination and SARS-CoV-2 variants. Regarding treatment: 15 to 20 received Ad26.COV2.S at low or high dose, single or two shots; 5 received placebo; per-sample allocation not given. It was on day 63 after the first vaccine or placebo injection that samples were taken. Profiled with immunoSEQ multiplex PCR; TCRdb holds only in-frame clones, not every one. The sample lists more than 400,000 clones; around 92% were seen once. Specimen: peripheral blood, collected in a trial of Ad26.COV2.S vaccine versus placebo. The origin of the receptors is a person between 18 and 59 years old who received the Ad26.COV2.S COVID-19 vaccine or a placebo.

The V call is TRBV20-1, the J call TRBJ1-1; D is perhaps TRBD1 (6 bases). This CDR3 region has 11 residues. The germline CDR1 and CDR2 sequences are DFQATT and SNEGSKA (reference sequence). Trimming cost V 8 bases and J 2 bases, with 9 bases left between them. The CDR3 region is CSPGTNTEAFF. The CDR3 region has the DNA TGCAGTCCAGGGACAAACACTGAAGCTTTCTTT.

The V gene is TRBV4-3, the J gene TRBJ2-5; perhaps TRBD1 as D (5 bases). Between the trimmed V and J ends, which lost 0 bases and 2 bases, there was a span of 19 bases. Germline CDR1 LGHNA, CDR2 YSLEER. This CDR3 region has 18 residues. The CDR3 nucleotides read TGCGCCAGCAGCCAAGACTGGGTTGGGCAGGGTGAGCAAGAGACCCAGTACTTC. Protein product: CASSQDWVGQGEQETQYF.

The rearrangement joins TRBV7-2 to TRBJ2-7; 11 bases agree with TRBD2. Germline CDR1 and CDR2: SGHTA and FQGNSA. The CDR3 totals 15 residues. Trimming removed 7 bases from V and 5 bases from J; junction bases left unmatched: 10. The CDR3 sequence: CASTAGGLAVNEQYF. The CDR3 DNA reads TGTGCCAGCACGGCGGGGGGACTAGCGGTAAACGAGCAGTACTTC.

The chain is built from TRBV10-3 and TRBJ1-1; D is ambiguous. The V gene lost 6 bases and the J gene lost 3 bases, with 11 bases spanning the gap. The germline V gene has CDR1 ENHRY and CDR2 SYGVKD. This CDR3 is 13 amino acids long. The CDR3 loop reads CAIRGFGYTEAFF. In nucleotides, the CDR3 is TGTGCCATCAGGGGGTTCGGATACACTGAAGCTTTCTTT.

The chain links TRBV28 to TRBJ2-3, with TRBD2 identical over 14 bases. The germline V gene encodes CDR1 MDHEN and CDR2 SYDVKM. The V and J ends lost 3 bases and 5 bases, in that order; junction bases with no gene match: 4. There are 16 residues in the CDR3. The CDR3 region has the DNA TGTGCCAGCAGTTTTGGGACTAGCGGGGGAGTAGATACGCAGTATTTT. It codes for CASSFGTSGGVDTQYF.

The chain carries TRBV6-5 and TRBJ2-5, with D uncertain. V was cut by 5 bases and J by 5 bases, with 9 bases left in between. The length of the CDR3 is 12 residues. Germline V lookup: CDR1 MNHEY, CDR2 SVGAGI. The chain's CDR3 is CASSRVGETQYF. The CDR3, as DNA: TGTGCCAGCAGTCGTGTCGGGGAGACCCAGTACTTC.

The V gene is TRBV7-2, the J gene TRBJ2-7, with a tentative D call TRBD2 (6 bases). The CDR3 is 15 residues long. CDR1 SGHTA and CDR2 FQGNSA come from the germline V gene. Trimming left V 2 bases short and J 2 bases short, with 13 bases between. The CDR3 loop is CASSLSNGGPYEQYF. The CDR3 DNA sequence: TGTGCCAGCAGCTTATCTAACGGGGGACCCTACGAGCAGTACTTC.

This chain uses TRBV6-5 with TRBJ1-1; D is undetermined. Trimming pared 7 bases from V and 0 bases from J, leaving 6 bases between. The CDR3 runs 12 residues. Germline V gene lookup returns CDR1 MNHEY and CDR2 SVGAGI. CDR3 nucleotide sequence: TGTGCCAGCAACAGAATGAACACTGAAGCTTTCTTT. Translating it yields CASNRMNTEAFF.

The chain has TRBV19 and TRBJ1-2; D gene uncertain. The CDR3 is made up of 11 amino acids. The V and J ends lost 2 bases and 8 bases respectively, with 6 bases between them. Germline V gene lookup returns CDR1 LNHDA and CDR2 SQIVND (reference sequence). CDR3 nucleotides: TGTGCCAGTAGTATATTGGACGGCTACACCTTC. Its protein is CASSILDGYTF.

The chain links TRBV7-2 to TRBJ2-5, with unresolved D. The CDR3 has 14 residues. Between the trimmed V and J ends, which lost 1 base and 5 bases, there was a span of 11 bases. Germline-derived CDR1 and CDR2 are SGHTA and FQGNSA. The CDR3 bases are TGTGCCAGCAGCTTAGAGGGTACTCAGGAGACCCAGTACTTC. Its translation: CASSLEGTQETQYF.

The chain has TRBV5-1 and TRBJ2-7; 7 bases agree with TRBD1. Germline CDR1 is SGHRS and CDR2 is YFSETQ. CDR3 size: 19 residues. With V trimmed by 0 bases and J by 2 bases, 17 bases remained unmatched. The CDR3 is CASSLDLAVPGQRAYEQYF. CDR3 nucleotides: TGCGCCAGCAGCTTGGACCTTGCTGTTCCGGGACAGAGAGCCTACGAGCAGTACTTC.

This clone has more than one count but fewer than ten. The chain carries TRBV19 and TRBJ1-2; 7 bases agree with TRBD1. J was trimmed by 4 bases and V by 11 bases; bases with no gene match: 19. Germline CDR1 LNHDA, CDR2 SQIVND (reference sequence). The CDR3 has 16 amino acids. Here the CDR3 DNA reads TGTGCCGCCACCGGGACAGTCGATTCAAACCGCTATGGCTACACCTTC. This encodes CAATGTVDSNRYGYTF.

This clone has ten or more counts. V and J are TRBV7-9 and TRBJ2-2; 7 positions match TRBD1. The V and J ends lost 6 bases and 7 bases, in that order; junction bases with no gene match: 14. Germline CDR1 and CDR2: SEHNR and FQNEAQ (reference sequence). The CDR3 is 16 residues long. The chain's CDR3 is CASRHSDRVINGELFF. The CDR3 DNA is TGTGCCAGCAGACATTCTGACAGGGTAATTAACGGGGAGCTGTTTTTT.

The chain has TRBV19 and TRBJ2-1; 7 bases align to TRBD2. The V segment lost 4 bases and the J segment 7 bases; nucleotides outside the gene matches: 7. Germline assignment: CDR1 LNHDA and CDR2 SQIVND (reference sequence). The CDR3 is 14 amino acids. CDR3 DNA: TGTGCCAGTAGTACTGGCGGGGGAGGGAATGAGCAGTTCTTC. Protein product: CASSTGGGGNEQFF.

The J gene is TRBJ2-7, the V gene TRBV29-1; TRBD1 matches 12 bases. CDR1 and CDR2 (germline): SQVTM, ANQGSEA. V was pared by 6 bases and J by 2 bases, with 2 bases of the junction left unmatched. The CDR3 extends over 13 amino acids. CDR3 region: CSVGQGATYEQYF. As DNA, the CDR3 is TGCAGCGTGGGACAGGGGGCCACCTACGAGCAGTACTTC.